This is a list of T cell receptor beta chains from one sample in a study of beta chain features in type 1 diabetes. Sequencing used immunoSEQ multiplex PCR; TCRdb keeps in-frame clones, though not all of them. This sample has over 200,000 clones, with 11% found just once. The source material was naive CD4+ T cells from blood. The receptors shown here come from a man aged 25 to 40 with type 1 diabetes. Each CDR3 is given with its conserved first and last residue. Each record gives: V gene, J gene, D gene, clone size, CDR3 protein, CDR3 DNA. The D gene is left open where the match is weak. Not all rows give a size; the values are once, few, many and, for expanded clones, a class.

TRBV7-3	TRBJ2-3	.	.	CASSSLGQSTDTQYF	TGTGCCAGCAGCTCTCTGGGGCAGAGCACAGATACGCAGTATTTT
TRBV20-1	TRBJ2-7	TRBD1	.	CSARTGYEQYF	TGCAGTGCTAGGACAGGGTACGAGCAGTACTTC
TRBV10-3	TRBJ1-2	TRBD1	.	CAIRRSDRGSHGYTF	TGTGCCATCCGCCGGTCCGACAGGGGGTCTCATGGCTACACCTTC
TRBV28	TRBJ1-1	TRBD1	.	CASVTGGTEAFF	TGTGCCAGCGTTACAGGGGGCACTGAAGCTTTCTTT
TRBV7-9	TRBJ1-2	TRBD1	.	CASSPNRGLSYGYTF	TGTGCCAGCAGCCCCAACAGGGGGCTTAGCTATGGCTACACCTTC
TRBV7-9	TRBJ2-7	.	.	CASSLTAHEQYF	TGTGCCAGCAGCTTGACAGCTCACGAGCAGTACTTC
TRBV10-3	TRBJ2-7	TRBD1	few	CAISDKGASYEQYF	TGTGCCATCAGTGATAAGGGGGCCTCCTACGAGCAGTACTTC
TRBV5-4	TRBJ2-3	TRBD2	few	CASSRGLAGGPTSTDTQYF	TGTGCCAGCAGCCGGGGACTAGCGGGGGGGCCTACTAGCACAGATACGCAGTATTTT
TRBV6-1	TRBJ1-5	.	.	CASSAPAVYSNQPQHF	TGTGCCAGCAGTGCCCCCGCTGTCTATAGCAATCAGCCCCAGCATTTT
TRBV28	TRBJ2-4	TRBD1	few	CASSSGTGGNIQYF	TGTGCCAGCAGTTCCGGGACAGGGGGGAACATTCAGTACTTC
TRBV2	TRBJ1-5	.	.	CASSEPSTYQPQHF	TGTGCCAGCAGTGAACCCTCTACCTATCAGCCCCAGCATTTT
TRBV5-1	TRBJ2-7	.	.	CASSAGGTADTYEQYF	TGCGCCAGCAGCGCGGGCGGGACAGCCGATACTTACGAGCAGTACTTC
TRBV7-9	TRBJ2-7	TRBD1	few	CASDRTGEDEQYF	TGTGCCAGTGATCGGACAGGGGAGGACGAGCAGTACTTC
TRBV7-2	TRBJ1-1	TRBD1	.	CASSLLQGAIF	TGTGCCAGCAGCTTACTCCAGGGGGCCATCTTT
TRBV2	TRBJ1-5	.	.	CASSREQTGNSNQPQHF	TGTGCCAGCAGTAGGGAGCAGACGGGGAATAGCAATCAGCCCCAGCATTTT
TRBV19	TRBJ2-4	.	.	CGSGDLAKNIQYF	TGTGGCTCAGGGGATCTAGCCAAAAACATTCAGTACTTC
TRBV9	TRBJ2-1	.	few	CASSVGGTPPSNNEQFF	TGTGCCAGCAGCGTAGGGGGGACTCCCCCCTCTAACAATGAGCAGTTCTTC
TRBV6-5	TRBJ2-3	TRBD1	few	CASRPGQGVFDTQYF	TGTGCCAGCAGACCGGGACAGGGGGTATTTGATACGCAGTATTTT
TRBV9	TRBJ2-7	TRBD1	few	CASSVGGQGLYEQYF	TGTGCCAGCAGCGTAGGGGGACAGGGCCTCTACGAGCAGTACTTC
TRBV2	TRBJ2-1	.	few	CASSESRNEQFF	TGTGCCAGCAGTGAATCCCGCAATGAGCAGTTCTTC
TRBV15	TRBJ2-5	TRBD1	.	CATSRDRGREETQYF	TGTGCCACCAGCAGAGATAGGGGGCGGGAAGAGACCCAGTACTTC
TRBV18	TRBJ1-5	TRBD1	.	CASSPRATGALNQPQHF	TGTGCCAGCTCACCACGGGCAACAGGGGCCCTCAATCAGCCCCAGCATTTT
TRBV10-3	TRBJ2-2	.	.	CAGGEGQGTGELFF	TGTGCTGGGGGCGAAGGGCAGGGCACCGGGGAGCTGTTTTTT
TRBV14	TRBJ2-3	TRBD2	.	CASSLIAGAATDTQYF	TGTGCCAGCAGCCTTATAGCGGGGGCTGCCACAGATACGCAGTATTTT
TRBV5-1	TRBJ2-7	TRBD1	.	CASSPGQGSYEQYF	TGCGCCAGCAGCCCGGGACAGGGATCGTACGAGCAGTACTTC
TRBV4-2	TRBJ2-6	TRBD1	.	CASSLGQGVSGANVLTF	TGTGCCAGCAGCTTGGGACAGGGGGTTTCTGGGGCCAACGTCCTGACTTTC
TRBV5-1	TRBJ2-5	.	.	CASSRGGGEETQYF	TGCGCCAGCTCCCGAGGGGGGGGTGAAGAGACCCAGTACTTC
TRBV25-1	TRBJ1-5	.	.	CASSEGPAYSNQPQHF	TGTGCCAGCAGTGAGGGCCCTGCATATAGCAATCAGCCCCAGCATTTT
TRBV30	TRBJ2-6	.	.	CAWTVSGANVLTF	TGTGCCTGGACGGTCTCTGGGGCCAACGTCCTGACTTTC
TRBV4-3	TRBJ1-2	.	few	CASSQDPTGSYGYTF	TGCGCCAGCAGCCAAGATCCTACGGGGAGCTATGGCTACACCTTC
TRBV5-1	TRBJ2-5	.	few	CASSESEETQYF	TGCGCCAGCAGCGAATCGGAAGAGACCCAGTACTTC
TRBV30	TRBJ1-1	.	.	CAWSVRSTEAFF	TGTGCCTGGAGTGTGAGAAGTACTGAAGCTTTCTTT
TRBV5-6	TRBJ1-1	.	few	CASSRTGRENTEAFF	TGTGCCAGCAGCCGGACCGGCAGGGAGAACACTGAAGCTTTCTTT
TRBV27	TRBJ1-4	TRBD1	.	CASSSDRANEKLFF	TGTGCCAGCAGCTCCGACAGGGCTAATGAAAAACTGTTTTTT
TRBV29-1	TRBJ1-1	.	.	CSVGRGSEAFF	TGCAGCGTTGGACGGGGTTCCGAAGCTTTCTTT
TRBV5-5	TRBJ2-7	.	few	CASSSGEREGYEQYF	TGTGCCAGCAGCTCAGGGGAGAGGGAGGGATACGAGCAGTACTTC
TRBV6-5	TRBJ2-1	.	few	CASTNSYNEQFF	TGTGCCAGCACTAACAGTTACAATGAGCAGTTCTTC
TRBV2	TRBJ1-6	.	.	CATEREENSPLHF	TGTGCCACCGAAAGGGAGGAGAATTCACCCCTTCACTTT
TRBV28	TRBJ1-1	TRBD1	.	CASSSWTGTAMNTEAFF	TGTGCCAGCAGTTCATGGACAGGGACCGCCATGAACACTGAAGCTTTCTTT
TRBV4-2	TRBJ2-3	TRBD2	few	CASSHGTSGASSTDTQYF	TGTGCCAGCAGCCACGGGACTAGCGGGGCCTCTAGCACAGATACGCAGTATTTT
TRBV6-5	TRBJ2-5	TRBD2	few	CASSWVGGAQETQYF	TGTGCCAGCAGTTGGGTCGGGGGGGCCCAAGAGACCCAGTACTTC
TRBV7-2	TRBJ2-1	TRBD1	few	CASSSTGTGQNEQFF	TGTGCCAGCAGCTCCACCGGGACAGGGCAGAATGAGCAGTTCTTC